This TCR beta chain is from a study of PD-1 blockade in classical Hodgkin lymphoma (dated by TCRdb to 2018 to 2021). In terms of the full investigation: The study used TCR beta sequencing and CyTOF to define a peripheral blood immune signature of response to PD-1 blockade in classical Hodgkin lymphoma. The investigation overall reported the following: The study was limited to a single clinical trial cohort, and causes of repertoire differences, possibly disease activity or prior therapy, remained undefined. Baseline TCR diversity was reported to be lower in newly diagnosed patients than in healthy donors, and even lower in relapsed/refractory patients.

The time point label, as the study defines it: newly diagnosed, previously untreated cHL patient sample. A Miltenyi CD8+ T cell isolation kit was used for magnetic negative selection to purify CD8+ T cells from thawed PBMCs. As a comparison group for the relapsed/refractory trial patients, PBMCs were sequenced from patients with newly diagnosed, previously untreated classical Hodgkin lymphoma. After peripheral blood was drawn into 8 mL Vacutainer Cell Preparation Tubes, PBMCs were isolated by centrifugation and then cryopreserved. Purified CD4+ and CD8+ fractions were prepared only for cases with an additional available PBMC sample. On LS columns in a quadroMACS separator, the magnetically labelled cells were depleted, and the flow-through was collected as the purified fraction. Genomic DNA was isolated using the Qiagen DNeasy kit from unsorted PBMCs as well as from negatively selected CD4+ and CD8+ fractions. Using primers that anneal to V and J segments, immunoSEQ multiplex PCR amplified the TCR beta CDR3 regions. A synthetic immune receptor repertoire was used to minimize amplification bias, and remaining bias was computationally removed after sequencing. In the paper's pipeline: Repertoire diversity was quantified as the Shannon entropy index using custom Python scripts. Unsorted, CD4+ and CD8+ repertoires were examined separately, except in combined analyses, for which CD4+ and CD8+ sequences were merged in silico. TCRdb limited this immuneACCESS table to in-frame rearrangements with V and J called. A share of clones is missing; checked studies link under half to unresolved V genes, and the rest is unexplained. V, J and clone size were drawn from that table, and D and trimming were deduced from the DNA. Across this sample there are tens of thousands of clones, with about 86% seen only once. The biggest ten clones account for roughly 7.4% of the sample.

As for this clone: Its cognate antigen has yet to be identified. Within one base of it there is no much larger clone, and no base qualities were kept.

CDR1 and CDR2 were assigned from the germline V gene as SGHDT and YYEEEE. The germline ends are 14 bases apart after V is trimmed by 4 bases and J by 5 bases. The CDR3 measures 14 amino acids from cysteine to phenylalanine. Only CDR3 DNA is held: 42 bases, read in frame from base 1. The sequenced material came from CD8+ T cells from blood. This clonotype was obtained from a human donor with classical Hodgkin lymphoma. Recombination joined TRBV5-6 with TRBJ2-3; the D gene is perhaps TRBD2, on 6 matching bases. CDR3 sequence: CASSPGTLGDTQYF. The DNA sequence is TGTGCCAGCAGCCCCGGGACTTTAGGAGATACGCAGTATTTT.